Presented here are 10 T cell receptor beta chains from one specimen sequenced in a study of blood T cell repertoires in COVID-19 (dated by TCRdb to about 2020). Library method: the immunoSEQ multiplex PCR assay. The table comes from immuneACCESS by way of TCRdb, which keeps in-frame sequences with V and J called. Part of the clones is missing from these tables; in studies checked, under half for an unresolved V gene and the rest for unknown reasons. The sample has some 97,000 clones on record, about 85% of them singletons. The ten largest clones represent 9.5% to 15% of the sample. Sequencing was carried out using peripheral blood. These receptors all come from a human donor in a cohort sampled during active COVID-19.

The DNA of the CDR3 is TGTGCCAGCAGCTTTCTAACCTACGAGCAGTACTTC. This encodes CASSFLTYEQYF. V gene TRBV7-8 combines with J gene TRBJ2-7; D not resolved. V dropped 3 bases and J dropped 2 bases, with 5 bases sitting between them. The V gene's germline CDR1 is SGHVS and CDR2 FQNEAQ. The length of the CDR3 is 12 residues.

This chain joins TRBV3-1 (or the pseudogene TRBV3-2) and TRBJ1-4, with D perhaps TRBD1 (6 bases). The ends were cut back, 0 bases at V and 7 bases at J, with 15 bases in the middle. This CDR3 has 16 residues. Germline V lookup: CDR1 LGHDT, CDR2 YNNKEL (reference sequence). This CDR3 reads CASSQDRGGGSEKLFF. In DNA form, the CDR3 reads TGTGCCAGCAGCCAAGATCGTGGGGGCGGGAGTGAAAAACTGTTTTTT.

In its sample, this clone was seen a few times. The gene calls are TRBV7-7 and TRBJ2-3, with 12 bases aligning to TRBD2. The CDR3 contains 16 residues. CDR1 and CDR2 (germline): SSHAT, FNYEAQ (reference sequence). J gave up 8 bases and V 4 bases, and 10 bases lay outside the gene matches. In DNA, the CDR3 is TGTGCCAGCAGCTCCGGACTAGCGGGGCTAGGAGGTACGCAGTATTTT. It yields the protein CASSSGLAGLGGTQYF.

The V and J genes are TRBV29-1 and TRBJ2-3, with TRBD2 matching over 9 bases. Germline CDR1 reads SQVTM; CDR2 reads ANQGSEA. This CDR3 is 15 amino acids long. V dropped 7 bases and J dropped 2; count of bases not matched to a gene: 10. CDR3 amino acids: CSARRGGKNTDTQYF. The CDR3 DNA sequence: TGCAGCGCCCGGCGGGGGGGCAAAAACACAGATACGCAGTATTTT.

V usage is TRBV4-1 and J usage is TRBJ1-4; TRBD1 aligns across 7 bases. Germline V gene sequence: CDR1 MGHRA, CDR2 YSYEKL. V was pared by 2 bases and J by 3 bases, with 6 bases of the junction left unmatched. CDR3 length equals 16 residues. CDR3 sequence reads: CASSQPVTGPNEKLFF. The CDR3 bases are TGCGCCAGCAGCCAACCGGTGACAGGGCCTAATGAAAAACTGTTTTTT.

This clone was observed a handful of times. The chain employs TRBV18 and TRBJ2-5; a possible D gene is TRBD2 (5 bases). The length of the CDR3 is 15 residues. The V and J ends lost 1 base and 2 bases respectively, with 11 bases between them. Germline CDR1 is KGHSH and CDR2 is LQKENI. The chain's CDR3 is CASSPLRASQETQYF. As DNA, the CDR3 is TGTGCCAGCTCACCACTGCGGGCGTCACAAGAGACCCAGTACTTC.

CDR3 region: CASQGPAGAWANTGELFF. CDR3 in DNA: TGTGCCAGCCAAGGGCCAGCGGGAGCATGGGCCAACACCGGGGAGCTGTTTTTT. The V gene is TRBV13, the J gene TRBJ2-2, with 8 bases aligning to TRBD2. This CDR3 comprises 18 residues. Trimming cost V 8 bases and J 2 bases; bases outside gene matches: 16. Per germline, CDR1 PRHDT and CDR2 FYEKMQ (reference sequence).

V is TRBV9 and J is TRBJ1-3; 10 positions match TRBD1. This CDR3 spans 15 amino acids. Germline V gene lookup returns CDR1 SGDLS and CDR2 YYNGEE. V lost 2 bases to trimming and J lost 7 bases; unmatched junction nucleotides: 6. CDR3 bases: TGTGCCAGCAGCGTTGCGGGACAGGGGTTGAACACCATATATTTT. Its translation is CASSVAGQGLNTIYF.

This clone was recorded a few times. The rearrangement uses TRBV2 and TRBJ1-1; D is uncertain. With 7 bases removed from V and 4 bases from J, the gap between germline ends came to 7 bases. Germline V CDR1 and CDR2: SNHLY, FYNNEI. CDR3 length: 11 residues. Here the CDR3 reads CASMRGTEAFF. The DNA of the CDR3 is TGTGCCAGCATGCGGGGCACTGAAGCTTTCTTT.

The V call is TRBV9, the J call TRBJ1-5; TRBD1 matches at 9 bases. With V trimmed by 3 bases and J by 6 bases, 7 bases remained unmatched. The V gene's germline CDR1 is SGDLS and CDR2 YYNGEE. This CDR3 has 15 residues. This chain's CDR3 is CASSATGGEGQPQHF. In nucleotides, the CDR3 is TGTGCCAGCAGCGCCACAGGGGGCGAAGGTCAGCCCCAGCATTTT.